The clone carrying this TCR beta chain has more than one count but fewer than ten. Antigen unknown. Expressed TCRB transcripts were sequenced, since all the RNA that had been isolated was reverse transcribed. Clones were sequenced by immunoSEQ multiplex PCR, and TCRdb holds only the in-frame ones, with some missing. The top ten clones hold 2% to 3% of a sample with tens of thousands of clones, roughly 52% of them seen once. This entry comes from a study of beta chain features in type 1 diabetes. In the study overall: In age, gender and cell yields, patients were similar to healthy donors. Study conclusions and caveats: Shorter templates might be favored by PCR, and equally so in patients and in controls. TCRB rearrangement may or may not be influenced by HLA type; here this remained unresolved. TCRB CDR3s were moderately but significantly shorter in Type 1 diabetes patients in all four CD4+ subsets. At VDJ recombination sites, type 1 diabetes patients had fewer insertions and more deleted nucleotides.

The J segment lost 5 bases and the V segment lost 5 bases, leaving 3 bases of the junction unmatched. The CDR3 length is 13 residues. Germline assignment: CDR1 MNHEY and CDR2 SVGAGI. The source of this sequence is a woman aged 40 to 50 with type 1 diabetes. Sequenced: Tregs from blood. The chain links TRBV6-5 to TRBJ2-5; TRBD2 matches 9 bases. CDR3 DNA sequence: TGTGCCAGCAGTGCGGGGGGGAGGGAGACCCAGTACTTC. It codes for CASSAGGRETQYF.